The clone carrying this T cell receptor (beta chain) was seen at least ten times. The sample originates from a study of T-cell reconstitution after alpha-beta-depleted transplantation in children. During its preparation, the TCRbeta library received unique molecular identifiers. One entry per CDR3 protein, called by TCRdb with MiXCR from the PCR reads. Seen here are approximately 100,000 distinct CDR3 sequences, less than 15% observed once, and the top ten hold about 14%. This clonotype was sampled from a human donor who donated a stem cell graft to a child with inherited bone marrow failure. Specimen: PBMCs from the stem cell graft donor, collected from the stem cell graft.

The CDR3 sequence: CASSFSGGGSAYNEQFF. The CDR3 bases are TGCGCCAGCAGCTTTAGCGGGGGGGGTTCGGCCTACAATGAGCAGTTCTTC. The chain couples TRBV5-1 to TRBJ2-1; TRBD2 matches 11 bases. V was pared by 2 bases and J by 2 bases, with 6 bases of the junction left unmatched. The germline V gene has CDR1 SGHRS and CDR2 YFSETQ. The CDR3 is 17 residues long.